Listed below are T cell receptor beta chains from one sample, sequenced in a study of T cell repertoires in cytomegalovirus infection. TCRdb reanalysed the reads using MiXCR and keeps one entry per CDR3 protein. The sample has roughly 130,000 distinct CDR3 sequences, 24% seen once. Their antigens remain unidentified. Sequencing used PBMCs, sequenced either directly or after in vitro stimulation (not recorded which). Source of these receptors: a human donor in good health (CMV status not recorded). Some clones in this sample may be carry-over from other donors' samples. CDR3s include the opening cysteine and the closing phenylalanine or tryptophan. The order of the fields is J gene, V gene, clone size, CDR3 protein. Part of the rows lack a size; the others show once, few, many or a class for expanded clones.

TRBJ1-5 | TRBV7-4 | NA | CASTGENQPQHF
TRBJ2-7 | TRBV7-2 | NA | CASSVQRGGYEQYF
TRBJ2-7 | TRBV19 | NA | CASSTDRWDEQYF
TRBJ2-1 | TRBV27 | few | CASSLSWGGNEQFF
TRBJ2-7 | TRBV5-4 | NA | CASSNGRTGAYEQYF
TRBJ2-1 | TRBV4-3 | NA | CASSRPRGTSGSKEQFF
TRBJ2-2 | TRBV7-2 | NA | CASSPDYGELFF
TRBJ2-1 | TRBV7-9 | few | CASRPSRHNEQFF
TRBJ2-3 | TRBV7-8 | many | CASSHRNPLDTYTQYF
TRBJ1-2 | TRBV12-3/TRBV12-4 | NA | CASSFAQGVSGYTF
TRBJ2-1 | TRBV2 | NA | CASRGELGSGQFF
TRBJ2-5 | TRBV6-5 | NA | CASSWGVVETQYF
TRBJ2-7 | TRBV7-8 | many | CASSLVDSGGEQYF
TRBJ2-1 | TRBV20-1 | NA | CSARTGTSGILEQFF
TRBJ2-1 | TRBV10-3 | NA | CATKTGGEGNEQFF
TRBJ2-5 | TRBV28 | NA | CASSSPTGGETQYF
TRBJ1-1 | TRBV28 | once | CASSSGTEAFF
TRBJ2-1 | TRBV7-9 | few | CATSGRAANEQFF
TRBJ2-5 | TRBV20-1 | many | CSAYQDPETQYF
TRBJ2-1 | TRBV12-5 | few | CASGLAPGQGNNEQFF
TRBJ2-4 | TRBV4-2 | NA | CASSQDWLQENIQYF
TRBJ1-1 | TRBV7-2 | few | CASSFPGRLPNTEAFF
TRBJ1-1 | TRBV7-9 | NA | CASSLVSTEAFF
TRBJ2-5 | TRBV9 | few | CASSVGRDDQETQYF
TRBJ2-1 | TRBV4-1 | few | CASSHYGLGVNEQFF
TRBJ1-2 | TRBV2 | many | CASSLRTVANYGYTF
TRBJ2-2 | TRBV4-3 | NA | CASSQVHQVGELFF
TRBJ1-2 | TRBV12-3/TRBV12-4 | NA | CASSFGPAHAF
TRBJ1-1 | TRBV28 | NA | CASSAGPWVTEAFF
TRBJ2-5 | TRBV29-1 | few | CSVKLADQETQYF
TRBJ2-5 | TRBV3-1 | few | CASSRGLAGSGETQYF
TRBJ1-5 | TRBV2 | many | CASSEIPGPPSHF
TRBJ1-5 | TRBV30 | NA | CAWSPVGLQPQHF
TRBJ2-2 | TRBV7-3 | NA | CASTTSNTGELFF
TRBJ1-1 | TRBV6-2/TRBV6-3 | NA | CASSYRNAEAFF
TRBJ1-5 | TRBV7-2 | many | CASSLGLGQGVFYQPQHF
TRBJ2-7 | TRBV7-9 | few | CASDAGTAQQYF
TRBJ1-6 | TRBV19 | many | CASRPRQGVDNSPLHF